The TCR beta chain under discussion was sequenced for a study of blood T cell repertoires in COVID-19. The overall study: The samples span acute and convalescent COVID-19 from the United States, Italy and Spain. In each case, the material was cDNA or gDNA derived from T cells, B-cell-depleted T cells, or PBMCs.

V was pared by 3 bases and J by 10 bases, with 13 bases between. The CDR3 covers 14 residues. Germline loops: CDR1 MRHNA, CDR2 SNTAGT. Method: immunoSEQ multiplex PCR; TCRdb's copy keeps in-frame clones and lacks some. This sample has roughly 140,000 clones, with roughly 84% found just once. Cohort placement rested on clinical history that participants reported themselves. This receptor was identified in a woman between 45 and 65 years old who had been exposed to COVID-19. The specimen sequenced was PBMCs or T cells enriched from blood (not recorded which). V and J are TRBV6-4 and TRBJ1-6; no firm D call. The CDR3, as DNA: TGTGCCAGCAGTGAGGCCTTAACGGGGTCACCCCTCCACTTT. Encoded protein: CASSEALTGSPLHF.